The rows below give T cell receptor beta chains drawn from one sample of a study of shared clonotypes between healthy human individuals. The assay was immunoSEQ multiplex PCR, and TCRdb's table has in-frame clones only and misses some. The sample yields roughly 380,000 clones, approximately 96% seen once. Sequencing input: memory CD8+ T cells sorted from blood. These receptors came from a man in his thirties or forties in good health. Both conserved end residues are part of each CDR3. A D gene is named only where the DNA matches it firmly. Clone size is stated in some rows and not others, as once, few, many or a class when expanded.

J: TRBJ2-6
size: NA
V: TRBV4-1
D: NA
CDR3: CASSQVSLRNRASSGANVLTF
DNA: TGCGCCAGCAGCCAAGTAAGTCTCCGGAACAGGGCCAGCTCTGGGGCCAACGTCCTGACTTTC

J: TRBJ2-1
size: NA
V: TRBV19
D: NA
CDR3: CASSKLADEQFF
DNA: TGTGCCAGTAGTAAACTAGCCGATGAGCAGTTCTTC

J: TRBJ2-3
size: NA
V: TRBV27
D: NA
CDR3: CASSLLAGTTDTQYF
DNA: TGTGCCAGCAGTTTACTTGCTGGGACTACAGATACGCAGTATTTT

J: TRBJ1-1
size: NA
V: TRBV28
D: NA
CDR3: CASSLSRETEAFF
DNA: TGTGCCAGCAGTTTAAGCAGGGAGACTGAAGCTTTCTTT

J: TRBJ1-4
size: NA
V: TRBV7-9
D: NA
CDR3: CASSPTKGWGAYEKLFF
DNA: TGTGCCAGCAGCCCCACAAAGGGGTGGGGGGCCTATGAAAAACTGTTTTTT

J: TRBJ2-3
size: NA
V: TRBV27
D: TRBD2
CDR3: CASSAPGLAGGDTQYF
DNA: TGTGCCAGCAGTGCCCCGGGACTAGCGGGAGGAGATACGCAGTATTTT

J: TRBJ2-1
size: NA
V: TRBV5-1
D: NA
CDR3: CASSLTRNEQFF
DNA: TGCGCCAGCAGCTTGACTAGAAATGAGCAGTTCTTC

J: TRBJ1-2
size: NA
V: TRBV5-5
D: TRBD1
CDR3: CASSLGTGSFNYGYTF
DNA: TGTGCCAGCAGCTTGGGGACAGGGAGTTTTAACTATGGCTACACCTTC

J: TRBJ2-3
size: once
V: TRBV13
D: TRBD2
CDR3: CASSLDLAGGTQYF
DNA: TGTGCCAGCAGCTTAGACCTAGCGGGAGGTACGCAGTATTTT

J: TRBJ2-7
size: NA
V: TRBV7-2
D: TRBD1
CDR3: CASSSWTGETYEQYF
DNA: TGTGCCAGCAGCTCCTGGACAGGGGAGACTTACGAGCAGTACTTC

J: TRBJ2-7
size: NA
V: TRBV11-2
D: TRBD2
CDR3: CASSTLAGGPGQYF
DNA: TGTGCCAGCAGCACGCTAGCGGGAGGGCCTGGGCAGTACTTC

J: TRBJ2-6
size: NA
V: TRBV6-5
D: NA
CDR3: CASRDWNSGANVLTF
DNA: TGTGCCAGCAGAGACTGGAACTCTGGGGCCAACGTCCTGACTTTC

J: TRBJ2-7
size: NA
V: TRBV7-9
D: NA
CDR3: CASSLGVLSYEQYF
DNA: TGTGCCAGCAGCTTAGGAGTCCTTTCCTACGAGCAGTACTTC

J: TRBJ2-1
size: NA
V: TRBV11-2
D: NA
CDR3: CASSLDRASNEQFF
DNA: TGTGCCAGCAGCTTAGATCGGGCTAGCAATGAGCAGTTCTTC

J: TRBJ1-4
size: NA
V: TRBV27
D: TRBD1
CDR3: CASKPNTGTVGEKLFF
DNA: TGTGCCAGCAAGCCTAATACCGGGACAGTAGGTGAAAAACTGTTTTTT

J: TRBJ2-4
size: NA
V: TRBV19
D: NA
CDR3: CASSSLPGTAKNIQYF
DNA: TGTGCCAGTAGTAGCTTACCCGGGACAGCCAAAAACATTCAGTACTTC

J: TRBJ1-5
size: NA
V: TRBV28
D: NA
CDR3: CASIIQVGGNQPQHF
DNA: TGTGCCAGCATTATTCAGGTGGGAGGCAATCAGCCCCAGCATTTT

J: TRBJ1-4
size: NA
V: TRBV28
D: NA
CDR3: CASSLILRSPNEKLFF
DNA: TGTGCCAGCAGTTTAATTCTTCGGAGCCCTAATGAAAAACTGTTTTTT

J: TRBJ2-5
size: NA
V: TRBV10-3
D: NA
CDR3: CAISESGGGEKTQYF
DNA: TGTGCCATCAGTGAGTCGGGGGGGGGCGAAAAGACCCAGTACTTC

J: TRBJ2-3
size: NA
V: TRBV29-1
D: TRBD1
CDR3: CSATGGGWTDTQYF
DNA: TGCAGCGCGACAGGGGGCGGTTGGACAGATACGCAGTATTTT

J: TRBJ2-3
size: NA
V: TRBV6-1
D: NA
CDR3: CAGGLGRGAADTQYF
DNA: TGTGCCGGCGGATTAGGCAGGGGAGCGGCAGATACGCAGTATTTT

J: TRBJ1-5
size: NA
V: TRBV5-1
D: TRBD1
CDR3: CASSDGTGGNQPQHF
DNA: TGCGCCAGCAGCGACGGGACAGGGGGCAATCAGCCCCAGCATTTT

J: TRBJ2-3
size: NA
V: TRBV10-1
D: TRBD1
CDR3: CASSTGTGGTDTQYF
DNA: TGCGCCAGCAGTACCGGGACAGGTGGCACAGATACGCAGTATTTT

J: TRBJ2-1
size: NA
V: TRBV10-1
D: NA
CDR3: CASSESSIDEQFF
DNA: TGCGCCAGCAGTGAGTCTAGCATCGATGAGCAGTTCTTC

J: TRBJ1-2
size: NA
V: TRBV5-8
D: NA
CDR3: CASSLTVGYTF
DNA: TGTGCCAGCAGCTTAACGGTTGGCTACACCTTC

J: TRBJ1-6
size: NA
V: TRBV30
D: NA
CDR3: CASELSSYNSPLHF
DNA: TGTGCATCGGAGCTGAGCTCCTATAATTCACCCCTCCACTTT

J: TRBJ2-1
size: NA
V: TRBV7-2
D: NA
CDR3: CASSLVVRLFPNEQFF
DNA: TGTGCCAGCAGCTTAGTGGTTCGGCTCTTTCCTAATGAGCAGTTCTTC

J: TRBJ2-1
size: NA
V: TRBV4-1
D: NA
CDR3: CASSQAQRAGNEQFF
DNA: TGCGCCAGCAGCCAAGCCCAGAGGGCCGGCAATGAGCAGTTCTTC

J: TRBJ2-5
size: NA
V: TRBV11-2
D: NA
CDR3: CASSSRRPSPFQETQYF
DNA: TGTGCCAGCAGCTCCAGGCGCCCCAGTCCCTTCCAAGAGACCCAGTACTTC

J: TRBJ1-1
size: NA
V: TRBV10-3
D: TRBD1
CDR3: CAISEGTGRWDTEAFF
DNA: TGTGCCATCAGTGAGGGGACAGGGAGATGGGACACTGAAGCTTTCTTT

J: TRBJ2-1
size: NA
V: TRBV2
D: TRBD2
CDR3: CASSGREGFF
DNA: TGTGCCAGCAGTGGCCGGGAGGGATTCTTC

J: TRBJ2-1
size: NA
V: TRBV9
D: NA
CDR3: CASSATGSHEQFF
DNA: TGTGCCAGCAGCGCAACAGGGTCACATGAGCAGTTCTTC

J: TRBJ1-5
size: NA
V: TRBV7-2
D: TRBD1
CDR3: CASSPGTGSSQPQHF
DNA: TGTGCCAGCAGCCCCGGGACAGGGTCGAGTCAGCCCCAGCATTTT

J: TRBJ2-1
size: NA
V: TRBV5-1
D: TRBD1
CDR3: CASSLTGGKYNEQFF
DNA: TGCGCCAGCAGCTTAACAGGGGGCAAGTACAATGAGCAGTTCTTC

J: TRBJ2-2
size: NA
V: TRBV5-1
D: TRBD1
CDR3: CASSPGDRVSGYNTGELFF
DNA: TGCGCCAGCAGCCCGGGGGACAGGGTGAGCGGGTACAACACCGGGGAGCTGTTTTTT

J: TRBJ1-2
size: NA
V: TRBV28
D: NA
CDR3: CASSLRNYGYTF
DNA: TGTGCCAGCAGTCTGAGGAACTATGGCTACACCTTC

J: TRBJ2-1
size: once
V: TRBV6-1
D: TRBD1
CDR3: CASSETGQGNEQFF
DNA: TGTGCCAGCAGTGAAACGGGACAGGGCAATGAGCAGTTCTTC

J: TRBJ2-4
size: NA
V: TRBV5-8
D: TRBD2
CDR3: CASSFREGTIQYF
DNA: TGTGCCAGCAGCTTTCGGGAGGGGACCATTCAGTACTTC

J: TRBJ2-7
size: NA
V: TRBV5-1
D: NA
CDR3: CASSLVAGSEQYF
DNA: TGCGCCAGCAGCTTGGTGGCAGGGAGCGAGCAGTACTTC

J: TRBJ2-1
size: NA
V: TRBV4-1
D: TRBD1
CDR3: CASSQGTGVNEQFF
DNA: TGCGCCAGCAGCCAAGGGACAGGGGTAAATGAGCAGTTCTTC

J: TRBJ1-5
size: NA
V: TRBV28
D: NA
CDR3: CASREGDQPQHF
DNA: TGTGCCAGCAGGGAGGGAGATCAGCCCCAGCATTTT

J: TRBJ2-1
size: once
V: TRBV19
D: TRBD1
CDR3: CASSIGGQGKNEQFF
DNA: TGTGCCAGTAGTATAGGGGGACAGGGAAAAAATGAGCAGTTCTTC

J: TRBJ1-1
size: NA
V: TRBV30
D: NA
CDR3: CAWRGAEAFF
DNA: TGTGCCTGGAGGGGGGCTGAAGCTTTCTTT

J: TRBJ1-5
size: NA
V: TRBV6-6
D: NA
CDR3: CASSYSGRNQPQHF
DNA: TGTGCCAGCAGTTACTCGGGAAGAAATCAGCCCCAGCATTTT

J: TRBJ2-2
size: NA
V: TRBV7-3
D: NA
CDR3: CASRRGPSNTGELFF
DNA: TGTGCCAGCAGGCGGGGTCCTTCGAACACCGGGGAGCTGTTTTTT

J: TRBJ1-1
size: NA
V: TRBV18
D: NA
CDR3: CASSPWPTGMNTEAFF
DNA: TGTGCCAGCTCACCCTGGCCAACAGGGATGAACACTGAAGCTTTCTTT